One sample yielded the 6 T cell receptor beta chains listed below, sequenced in a study of identical twins. Via MiXCR, TCRdb re-called the 5' RACE reads, giving one row per CDR3 protein. Of roughly 1.6 million distinct CDR3 sequences listed, less than 35% were seen once; the top ten hold more than 0.25%. Sequences were obtained from cord blood. The receptors come from a newborn girl in good health.

This chain uses TRBV9 with TRBJ1-3, with TRBD1 matching over 8 bases. Per the germline V gene, CDR1 is SGDLS and CDR2 is YYNGEE. V shed 4 bases and J 4 bases; nucleotides not matched to a gene: 4. This CDR3 has 14 amino acids. In DNA form, the CDR3 reads TGTGCCAGCAGCCCCCGGACAGGGGGAAACACCATATATTTT. Its protein is CASSPRTGGNTIYF.

This clonotype was seen more than once but under ten times. The genes are TRBV28 and TRBJ2-4, with TRBD2 matching over 7 bases. This CDR3 comprises 13 residues. CDR1 is MDHEN, CDR2 SYDVKM, per germline. Germline trimming cut 5 bases from V and 9 bases from J; bases unmatched to any gene: 7. The CDR3 DNA reads TGTGCCAGCAGTACCCACTCGGGGGGCATTCAGTACTTC. This codes for CASSTHSGGIQYF. Full variable domain (missing parts from reference TRBV28 and TRBJ2-4): DVKVTQSSRYLVKRTGEKVFLECVQDMDHENMFWYRQDPGLGLRLIYFSYDVKMKEKGDIPEGYSVSREKKERFSLILESASTNQTSMYLCASSTHSGGIQYFGAGTRLSVL.

This clonotype has a handful of counts. The J gene is TRBJ2-5, the V gene TRBV21-1; TRBD2, the table's D call, was not compared with the DNA. TRBV21-1 is listed as a pseudogene. The CDR3 loop spans 15 amino acids. CDR3 loop: CASSKASSGGETQYF. Here the CDR3 DNA reads TGTGCCAGCAGCAAAGCGTCTAGCGGGGGGGAGACCCAGTACTTC.

The chain links TRBV7-2 to TRBJ2-2; 11 nucleotides line up with TRBD2. Germline values: CDR1 SGHTA, CDR2 FQGNSA. The CDR3 covers 17 residues. The J segment lost 6 bases and the V segment lost 2 bases, leaving 8 bases of the junction unmatched. CDR3 nucleotide sequence: TGTGCCAGCAGCTTAAGAACTAGCGGGAGTATTCCCGGGGAGCTGTTTTTT. Translating gives CASSLRTSGSIPGELFF.

The V call is TRBV5-4, the J call TRBJ1-1; D gene uncertain. Trimming shortened V by 0 bases and J by 4 bases, and 13 bases separated the two germline ends. Germline V gene lookup returns CDR1 SGHNT and CDR2 YYREEE (reference sequence). The CDR3 sequence is 15 residues long. The CDR3 sequence is CASSLDPGSGTEAFF. The CDR3 DNA is TGTGCCAGCAGCTTGGATCCGGGGAGCGGCACTGAAGCTTTCTTT.

The chain links TRBV12-3 or TRBV12-4 to TRBJ1-5, with 10 bases matching TRBD1. This CDR3 region has 17 residues. The junction had 5 bases not matched to a gene; V was cut back by 3 bases and J by 0 bases. The CDR3 DNA follows: TGTGCCAGCAGTTTTATGGGACAGGGGAATAGCAATCAGCCCCAGCATTTT. Its protein is CASSFMGQGNSNQPQHF.